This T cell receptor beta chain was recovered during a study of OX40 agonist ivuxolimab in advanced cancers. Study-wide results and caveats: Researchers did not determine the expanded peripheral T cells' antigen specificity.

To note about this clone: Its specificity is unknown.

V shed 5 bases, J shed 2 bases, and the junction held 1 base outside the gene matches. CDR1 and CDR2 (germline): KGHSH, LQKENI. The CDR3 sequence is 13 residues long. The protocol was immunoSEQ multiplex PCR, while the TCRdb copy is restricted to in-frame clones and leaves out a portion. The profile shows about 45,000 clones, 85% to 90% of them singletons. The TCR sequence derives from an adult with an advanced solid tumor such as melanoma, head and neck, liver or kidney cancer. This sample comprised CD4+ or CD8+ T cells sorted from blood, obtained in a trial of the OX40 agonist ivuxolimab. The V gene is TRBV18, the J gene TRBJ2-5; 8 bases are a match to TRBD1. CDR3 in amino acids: CASSDRGQETQYF. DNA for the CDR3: TGTGCCAGCTCAGACAGGGGTCAAGAGACCCAGTACTTC.